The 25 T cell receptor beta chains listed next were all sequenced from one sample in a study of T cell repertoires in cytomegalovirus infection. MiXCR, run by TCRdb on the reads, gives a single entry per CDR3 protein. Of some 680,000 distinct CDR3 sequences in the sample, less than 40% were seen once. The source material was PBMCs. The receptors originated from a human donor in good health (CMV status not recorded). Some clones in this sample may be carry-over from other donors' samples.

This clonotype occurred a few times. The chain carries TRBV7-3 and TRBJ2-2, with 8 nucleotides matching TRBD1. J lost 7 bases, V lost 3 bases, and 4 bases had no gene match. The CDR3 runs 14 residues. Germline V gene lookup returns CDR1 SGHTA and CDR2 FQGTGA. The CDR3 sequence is CASSFGQGSGELFF. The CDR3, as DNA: TGTGCCAGCAGCTTCGGACAGGGAAGCGGGGAGCTGTTTTTT.

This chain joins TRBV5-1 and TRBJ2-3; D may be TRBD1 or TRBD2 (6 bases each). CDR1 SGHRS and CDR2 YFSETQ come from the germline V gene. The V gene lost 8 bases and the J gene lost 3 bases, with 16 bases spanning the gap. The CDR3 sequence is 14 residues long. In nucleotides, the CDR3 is TGCGCCAGTCGACAGTGGGGGGCTACAGATACGCAGTATTTT. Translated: CASRQWGATDTQYF.

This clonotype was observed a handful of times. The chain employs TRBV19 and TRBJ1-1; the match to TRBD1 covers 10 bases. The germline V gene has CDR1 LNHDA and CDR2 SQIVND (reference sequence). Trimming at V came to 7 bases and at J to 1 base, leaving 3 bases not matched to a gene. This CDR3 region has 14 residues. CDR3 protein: CASKDRGENTEAFF. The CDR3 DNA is TGTGCCAGTAAGGACAGGGGGGAGAACACTGAAGCTTTCTTT.

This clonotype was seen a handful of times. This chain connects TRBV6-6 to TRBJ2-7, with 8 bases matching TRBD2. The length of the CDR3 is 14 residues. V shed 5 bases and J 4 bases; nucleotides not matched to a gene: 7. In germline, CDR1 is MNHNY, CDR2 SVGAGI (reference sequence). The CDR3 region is CASSKQGGGYEQYF. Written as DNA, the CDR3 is TGTGCCAGCAGTAAACAGGGCGGGGGGTACGAGCAGTACTTC.

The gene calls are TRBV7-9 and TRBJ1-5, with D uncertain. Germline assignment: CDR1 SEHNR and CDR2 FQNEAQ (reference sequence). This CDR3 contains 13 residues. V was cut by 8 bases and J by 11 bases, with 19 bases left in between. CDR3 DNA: TGTGCCAGCCGGCTAGGAGGCGGGGAGACCCAGCATTTT. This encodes CASRLGGGETQHF.

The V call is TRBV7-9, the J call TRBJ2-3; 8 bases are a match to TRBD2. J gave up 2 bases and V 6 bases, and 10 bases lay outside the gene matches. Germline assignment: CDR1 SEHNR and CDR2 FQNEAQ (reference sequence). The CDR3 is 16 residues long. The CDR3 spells CASSTGERGITDTQYF. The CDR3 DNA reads TGTGCCAGCAGTACCGGGGAGCGGGGGATCACAGATACGCAGTATTTT.

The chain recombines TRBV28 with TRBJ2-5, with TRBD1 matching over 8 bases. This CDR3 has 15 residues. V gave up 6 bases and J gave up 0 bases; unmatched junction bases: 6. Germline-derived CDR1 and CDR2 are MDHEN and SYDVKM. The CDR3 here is CASRPRDRNQETQYF. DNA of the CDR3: TGTGCCAGCAGACCTCGGGACAGGAACCAAGAGACCCAGTACTTC.

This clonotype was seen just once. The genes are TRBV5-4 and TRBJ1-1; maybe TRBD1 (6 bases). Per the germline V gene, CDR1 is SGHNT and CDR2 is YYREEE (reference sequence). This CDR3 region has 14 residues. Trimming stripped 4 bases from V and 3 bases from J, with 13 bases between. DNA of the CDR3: TGTGCCAGCAGCAACCCAGGGGTTTACACTGAAGCTTTCTTT. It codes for CASSNPGVYTEAFF. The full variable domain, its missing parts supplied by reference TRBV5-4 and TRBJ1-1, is ETGVTQSPTHLIKTRGQQVTLRCSSQSGHNTVSWYQQALGQGPQFIFQYYREEENGRGNFPPRFSGLQFPNYSSELNVNALELDDSALYLCASSNPGVYTEAFFGQGTRLTVV.

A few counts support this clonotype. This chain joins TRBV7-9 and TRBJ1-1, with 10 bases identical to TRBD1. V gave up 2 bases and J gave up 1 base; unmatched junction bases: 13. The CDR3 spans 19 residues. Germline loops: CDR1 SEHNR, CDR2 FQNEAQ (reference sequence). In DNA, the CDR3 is TGTGCCAGCAGCTTATATGTGGGGCCGACAGGGGGCCAGAACACTGAAGCTTTCTTT. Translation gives CASSLYVGPTGGQNTEAFF.

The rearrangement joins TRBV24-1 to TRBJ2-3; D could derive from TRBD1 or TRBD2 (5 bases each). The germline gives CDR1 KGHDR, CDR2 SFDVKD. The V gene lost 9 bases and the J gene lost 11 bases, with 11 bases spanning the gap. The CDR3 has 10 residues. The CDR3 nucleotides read TGTGCCACCCGAGGGGAGAAGCAGTATTTT. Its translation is CATRGEKQYF.

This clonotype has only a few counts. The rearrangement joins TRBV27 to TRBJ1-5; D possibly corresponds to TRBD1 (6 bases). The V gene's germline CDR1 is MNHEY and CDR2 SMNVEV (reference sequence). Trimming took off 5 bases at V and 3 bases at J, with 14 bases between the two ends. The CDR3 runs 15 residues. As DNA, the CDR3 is TGTGCCAGCAGTCCCCCGGACAGTTACAATCAGCCCCAGCATTTT. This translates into CASSPPDSYNQPQHF.

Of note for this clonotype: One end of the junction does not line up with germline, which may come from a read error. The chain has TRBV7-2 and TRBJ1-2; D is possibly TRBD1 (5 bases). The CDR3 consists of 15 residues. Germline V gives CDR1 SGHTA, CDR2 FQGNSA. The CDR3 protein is CASGLRAGTPRGYTF. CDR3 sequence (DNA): TGTGCCAGCGGCTTAAGGGCAGGGACCCCACGGGGCTACACCTTC.

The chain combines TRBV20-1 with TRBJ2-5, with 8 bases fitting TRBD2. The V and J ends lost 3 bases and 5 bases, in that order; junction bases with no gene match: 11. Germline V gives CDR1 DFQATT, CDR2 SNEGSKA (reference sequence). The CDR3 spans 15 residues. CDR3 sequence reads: CSASKAGDGRETQYF. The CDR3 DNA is TGCAGTGCTAGCAAAGCGGGAGACGGACGGGAGACCCAGTACTTC.

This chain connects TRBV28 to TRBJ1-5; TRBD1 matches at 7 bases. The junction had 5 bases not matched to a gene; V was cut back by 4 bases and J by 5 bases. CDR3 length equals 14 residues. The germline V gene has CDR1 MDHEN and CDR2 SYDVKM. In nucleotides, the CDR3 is TGTGCCAGCAGTTCGGACAGGATGCATCAGCCCCAGCATTTT. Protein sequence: CASSSDRMHQPQHF.

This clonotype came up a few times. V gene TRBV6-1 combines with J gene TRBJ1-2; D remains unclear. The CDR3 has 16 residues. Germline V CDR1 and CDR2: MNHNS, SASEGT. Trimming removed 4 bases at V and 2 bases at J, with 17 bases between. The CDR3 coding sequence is TGTGCCAGCAGTGCCTGGGCAGGTACTATAAACTATGGCTACACCTTC. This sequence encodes CASSAWAGTINYGYTF.

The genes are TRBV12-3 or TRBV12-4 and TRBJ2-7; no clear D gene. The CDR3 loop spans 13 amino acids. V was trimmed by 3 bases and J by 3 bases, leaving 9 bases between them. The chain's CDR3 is CASSLVDDYEQYF. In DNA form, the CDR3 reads TGTGCCAGCAGTTTGGTGGATGACTACGAGCAGTACTTC.

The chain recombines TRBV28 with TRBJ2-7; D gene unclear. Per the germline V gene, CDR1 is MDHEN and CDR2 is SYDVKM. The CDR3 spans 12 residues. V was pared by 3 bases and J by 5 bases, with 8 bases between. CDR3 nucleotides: TGTGCCAGCAGTTTTGAGGACCACGAGCAGTACTTC. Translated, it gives CASSFEDHEQYF.

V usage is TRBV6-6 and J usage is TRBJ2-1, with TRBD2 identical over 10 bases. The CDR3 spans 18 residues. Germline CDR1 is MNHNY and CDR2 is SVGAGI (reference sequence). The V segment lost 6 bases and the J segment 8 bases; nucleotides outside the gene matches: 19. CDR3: CASSPNWSGRAVKDEQFF. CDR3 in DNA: TGTGCCAGCAGCCCTAATTGGAGCGGGAGGGCCGTAAAGGATGAGCAGTTCTTC.

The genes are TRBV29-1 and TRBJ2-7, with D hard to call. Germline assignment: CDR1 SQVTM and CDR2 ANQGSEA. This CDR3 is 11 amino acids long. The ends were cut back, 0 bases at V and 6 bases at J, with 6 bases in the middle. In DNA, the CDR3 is TGCAGCGTTGAAGATGGCCGCGAGCAGTACTTC. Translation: CSVEDGREQYF.

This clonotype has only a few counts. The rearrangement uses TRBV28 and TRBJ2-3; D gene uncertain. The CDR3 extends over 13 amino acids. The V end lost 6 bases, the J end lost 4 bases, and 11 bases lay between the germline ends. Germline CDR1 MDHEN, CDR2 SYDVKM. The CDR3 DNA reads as TGTGCCAGCAGGACCGAGAACCCAGATACGCAGTATTTT. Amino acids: CASRTENPDTQYF. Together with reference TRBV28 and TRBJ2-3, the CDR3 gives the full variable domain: DVKVTQSSRYLVKRTGEKVFLECVQDMDHENMFWYRQDPGLGLRLIYFSYDVKMKEKGDIPEGYSVSREKKERFSLILESASTNQTSMYLCASRTENPDTQYFGPGTRLTVL.

The CDR3 is CASSLAPQGSNYGYTF. The CDR3 DNA follows: TGTGCCAGCAGTTTAGCCCCGCAGGGCTCTAACTATGGCTACACCTTC. The chain couples TRBV28 to TRBJ1-2; weak D call: TRBD1 (5 bases). Trimming left V 2 bases short and J 0 bases short, with 13 bases between. CDR1 and CDR2 (germline): MDHEN, SYDVKM. The CDR3 has 16 amino acids.

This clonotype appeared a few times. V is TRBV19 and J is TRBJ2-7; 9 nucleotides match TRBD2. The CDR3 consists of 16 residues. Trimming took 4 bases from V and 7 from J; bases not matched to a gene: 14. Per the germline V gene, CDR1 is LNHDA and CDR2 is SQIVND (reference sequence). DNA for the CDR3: TGTGCCAGTAGTAGTGGGCCGAGACTAGCGGTTAATGAGCAGTACTTC. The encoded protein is CASSSGPRLAVNEQYF. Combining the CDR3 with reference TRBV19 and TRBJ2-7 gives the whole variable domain DGGITQSPKYLFRKEGQNVTLSCEQNLNHDAMYWYRQDPGQGLRLIYYSQIVNDFQKGDIAEGYSVSREKKESFPLTVTSAQKNPTAFYLCASSSGPRLAVNEQYFGPGTRLTVT.

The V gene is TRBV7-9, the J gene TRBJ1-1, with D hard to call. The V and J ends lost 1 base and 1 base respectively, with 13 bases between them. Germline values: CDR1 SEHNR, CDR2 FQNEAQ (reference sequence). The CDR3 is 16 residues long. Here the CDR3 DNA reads TGTGCCAGCAGCTTAGGACACCCGGGATGGAACACTGAAGCTTTCTTT. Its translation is CASSLGHPGWNTEAFF.

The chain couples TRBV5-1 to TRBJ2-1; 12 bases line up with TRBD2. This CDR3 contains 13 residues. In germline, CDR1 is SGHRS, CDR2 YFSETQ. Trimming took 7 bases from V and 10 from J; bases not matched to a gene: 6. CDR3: CASRVTSGSEQFF. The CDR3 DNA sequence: TGCGCCAGCCGTGTGACTAGCGGGAGCGAGCAGTTCTTC.

The CDR3 region is CASSVTGLGTRYEQYF. CDR3 in DNA: TGTGCCAGCAGCGTTACGGGACTAGGTACCCGCTACGAGCAGTACTTC. V gene TRBV7-9 combines with J gene TRBJ2-7; 8 nucleotides match TRBD2. Germline CDR1 and CDR2: SEHNR and FQNEAQ (reference sequence). The V and J ends lost 5 bases and 3 bases, in that order; junction bases with no gene match: 12. This CDR3 contains 16 residues.